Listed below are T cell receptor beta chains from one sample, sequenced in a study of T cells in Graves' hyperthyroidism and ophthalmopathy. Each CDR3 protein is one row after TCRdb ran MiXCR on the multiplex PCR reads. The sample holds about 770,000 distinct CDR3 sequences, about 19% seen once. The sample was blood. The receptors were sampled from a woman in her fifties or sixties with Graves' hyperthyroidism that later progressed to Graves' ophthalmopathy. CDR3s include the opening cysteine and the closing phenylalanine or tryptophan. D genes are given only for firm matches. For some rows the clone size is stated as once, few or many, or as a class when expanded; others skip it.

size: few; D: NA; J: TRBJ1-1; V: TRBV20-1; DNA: TGCAGTGCTTGGCCACAGAACACTGAAGCTTTCTTT; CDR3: CSAWPQNTEAFF
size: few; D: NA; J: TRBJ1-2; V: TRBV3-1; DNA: TGTGCCAGCAGCCTTCTTGACGTAGGGGAGAACTATGGCTACACCTTC; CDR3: CASSLLDVGENYGYTF
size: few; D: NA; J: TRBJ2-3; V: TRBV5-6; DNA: TGTGCCAGCAGCTTGATAAGGGGCACAGATACGCAGTATTTT; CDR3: CASSLIRGTDTQYF
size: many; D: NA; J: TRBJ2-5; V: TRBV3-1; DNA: TGTGCCAGCAGCCAAGGCCCGGGCCCAAAGGAGACCCAGTACTTC; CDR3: CASSQGPGPKETQYF
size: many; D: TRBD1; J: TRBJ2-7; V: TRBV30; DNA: TGTGCCTTGAAGGACAGGAGGAGCGAGCAGTACTTC; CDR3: CALKDRRSEQYF
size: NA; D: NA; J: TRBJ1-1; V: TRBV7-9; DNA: TGTGCCAGCAGCTCTACGACAGGAACTCCCGAGGGTTTCTTT; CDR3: CASSSTTGTPEGFF
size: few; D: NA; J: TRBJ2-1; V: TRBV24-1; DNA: TGTGCCACCAGTGATTTGCCGGGGGGCGGGTCGGATGAGCAGTTCTTC; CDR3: CATSDLPGGGSDEQFF
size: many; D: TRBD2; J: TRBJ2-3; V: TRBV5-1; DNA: TGCGCCAGCAGCTTTTCAAGCGGGGGGACAGATACGCAGTATTTT; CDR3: CASSFSSGGTDTQYF
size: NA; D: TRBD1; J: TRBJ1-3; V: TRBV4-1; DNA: TGCGCCAGCAGCCAAGATCCCAGGGACAGTCTGGTCGCCATATATTTT; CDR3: CASSQDPRDSLVAIYF
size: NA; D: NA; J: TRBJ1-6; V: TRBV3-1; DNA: TGTGCCAGCAGCCAAGATCGTGGCCTATCACCCCTCCACTTT; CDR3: CASSQDRGLSPLHF
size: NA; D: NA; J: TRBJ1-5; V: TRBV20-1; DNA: TGCAGTGCGACACGAACAGGGTTCAATCAGCCCCAGCATTTT; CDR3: CSATRTGFNQPQHF
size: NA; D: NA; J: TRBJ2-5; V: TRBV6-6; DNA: TGTGCCAGCAGTTACGACCCTGGGGTAGGAGAGACCCAGTACTTC; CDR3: CASSYDPGVGETQYF
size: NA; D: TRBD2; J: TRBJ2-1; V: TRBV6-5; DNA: TGTGCCAGCAGTTACTCGACTAGGACTAGCGGATACAATGAGCAGTTCTTC; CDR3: CASSYSTRTSGYNEQFF
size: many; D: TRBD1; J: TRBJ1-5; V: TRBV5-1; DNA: TGTGCCAGCAGTGACCAGGGGGGGAATCAGCCCCAGCATTTT; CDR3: CASSDQGGNQPQHF
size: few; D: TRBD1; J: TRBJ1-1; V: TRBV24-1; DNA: TGTGCCACCAGGGAGACAGGGGGTACTGAAGCTTTCTTT; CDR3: CATRETGGTEAFF
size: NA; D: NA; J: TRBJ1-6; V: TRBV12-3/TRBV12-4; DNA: TGTGCCAGCAGTTTAGTCGAGGCGTCACCCCTCCACTTT; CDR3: CASSLVEASPLHF
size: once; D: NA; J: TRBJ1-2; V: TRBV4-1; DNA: TGCGCCAGCAGCCAAGAGCCAGGGGATGGCTACACCTTC; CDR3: CASSQEPGDGYTF
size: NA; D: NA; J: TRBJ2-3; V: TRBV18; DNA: TGTGCCAGCTCACCAAGGGACAACAAACGGTATTTT; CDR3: CASSPRDNKRYF